This T cell receptor beta chain appears in the sequencing data of a study of T cell responses to AZD1222 COVID-19 vaccine. Study at large: Second-dose recipients at about 4 or about 12 weeks were treated as one pooled group. General study findings and limits: A mostly white British donor set with more females was recruited, and clonal diversity was possibly underestimated. An increase in Spike-specific TCR breadth and depth was observed after two AZD1222 doses.

The assay was immunoSEQ multiplex PCR, and TCRdb's table has in-frame clones only and misses some. The repertoire holds 150,000 to 200,000 clones, with more than 80% as singletons. The CDR3 has 17 residues. Germline CDR1 and CDR2: MNHEY and SMNVEV (reference sequence). The V and J ends lost 6 bases and 4 bases, in that order; junction bases with no gene match: 14. About this clone itself: Its antigen is undetermined.

J is TRBJ1-2 and V is TRBV27; 10 bases align to TRBD1. This receptor was identified in an adult in good health. The sample consisted of peripheral blood, taken on day 0 of AZD1222 vaccination. The CDR3 spells CASSPPGTGARVYGYTF. The CDR3 DNA reads TGTGCCAGCAGCCCTCCCGGGACAGGGGCGCGGGTCTATGGCTACACCTTC.